Listed here is a single TCR beta chain. Researchers ran the PCR with 60 Vbeta and 13 Jbeta primers. The data were produced by immunoSEQ multiplex PCR, yet TCRdb's version contains in-frame clones alone and is incomplete. Of more than 150,000 clones listed, 70% to 90% are singletons. This sample was included in a study of cytomegalovirus exposure and HLA in healthy donors. The V end lost 4 bases, the J end lost 4 bases, and 2 bases lay between the germline ends. The CDR3 runs to 10 residues. Germline CDR1 is SNHLY and CDR2 is FYNNEI. The sequenced sample consisted of PBMCs. The chain carries TRBV2 and TRBJ2-7; D remains ambiguous. This clonotype originated in a woman aged 25 to 39 in good health and CMV-seronegative. The CDR3, as DNA: TGTGCCAGCAGTGCGTACGAGCAGTACTTC. This codes for CASSAYEQYF.